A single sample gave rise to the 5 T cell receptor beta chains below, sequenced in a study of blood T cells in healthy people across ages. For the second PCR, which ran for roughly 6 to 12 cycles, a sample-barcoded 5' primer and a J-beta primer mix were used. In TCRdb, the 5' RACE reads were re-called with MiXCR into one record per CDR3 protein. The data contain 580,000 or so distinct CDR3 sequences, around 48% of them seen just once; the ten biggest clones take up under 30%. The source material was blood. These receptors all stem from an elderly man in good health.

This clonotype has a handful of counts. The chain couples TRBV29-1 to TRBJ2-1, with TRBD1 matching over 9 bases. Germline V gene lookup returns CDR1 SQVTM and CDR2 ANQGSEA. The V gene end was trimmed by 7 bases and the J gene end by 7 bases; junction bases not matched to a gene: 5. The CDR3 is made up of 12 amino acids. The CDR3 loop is CSAWDRANEQFF. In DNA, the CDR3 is TGCAGCGCCTGGGACAGGGCAAATGAGCAGTTCTTC.

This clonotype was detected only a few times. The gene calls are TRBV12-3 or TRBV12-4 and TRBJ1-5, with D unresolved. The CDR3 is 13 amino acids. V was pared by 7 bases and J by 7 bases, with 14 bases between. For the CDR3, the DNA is TGTGCCAGCACCCCCTGGCTGGGACAGCCCCAGCATTTT. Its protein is CASTPWLGQPQHF.

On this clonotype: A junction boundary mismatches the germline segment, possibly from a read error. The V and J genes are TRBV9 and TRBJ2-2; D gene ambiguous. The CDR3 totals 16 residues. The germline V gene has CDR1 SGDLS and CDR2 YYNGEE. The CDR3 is CASGVVGNYLAGELFF. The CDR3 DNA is TGTGCCAGCGGCGTAGTTGGCAACTACCTCGCCGGGGAGCTGTTTTTT.

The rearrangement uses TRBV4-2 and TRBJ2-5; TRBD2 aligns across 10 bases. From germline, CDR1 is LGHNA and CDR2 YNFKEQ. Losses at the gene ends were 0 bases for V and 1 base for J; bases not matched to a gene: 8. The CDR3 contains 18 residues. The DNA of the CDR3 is TGTGCCAGCAGCCAAGATGGCGGGCTAGCGGGAGTCCAAGAGACCCAGTACTTC. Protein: CASSQDGGLAGVQETQYF.

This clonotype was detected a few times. The CDR3 is CASSLGQTIQETQYF. DNA for the CDR3: TGTGCCAGCAGTTTAGGGCAGACCATCCAAGAGACCCAGTACTTC. The V call is TRBV12-3 or TRBV12-4, the J call TRBJ2-5; D uncertain. The CDR3 is 15 amino acids. The V end lost 1 base, the J end lost 1 base, and 10 bases lay between the germline ends.